This T cell receptor (beta chain) originates from a study of blood T cells in healthy people across ages (dated by TCRdb to between 2015 and 2017). The study in broad terms: Template switching captured roughly one uniquely barcoded TCR beta cDNA molecule per two T cells in model experiments. The study analyzed two additional independent replicas of 1 million unique cDNA reads from the same blood draw for two donors, one aged 18 to 29 and one aged 80 or older. Age-related changes in TCR beta repertoire diversity were measured in the study by deep sequencing normalized with unique cDNA molecular identifiers. Four age groups were formed from the donors: young (average approximately 15 years), middle-aged (around 39), aged (62) and long-lived (roughly 81). To avoid experimental bias, donors of different ages were distributed randomly across sequencing lanes. Summary of the overall study and its limitations: Compared with the aged group, the long-lived group had more naive CD4+ T cells, fewer expanded clones and increased TCR diversity, a pattern suggesting age selection. The CMV infection status of donors was not known, potentially confounding age-related changes in expanded clonotypes. As age increased, observed TCR beta diversity per million T cells dropped in a roughly linear way, and a significant reduction was already evident by age roughly 36. There was a strong correlation between observed TCR beta diversity and the percentage of naive T cells measured by flow cytometry. Estimates of total diversity from one million sequenced T cells were regarded as lower bounds and underestimates. Bulk unsorted PBMC profiling prevented conclusive comparison of naive and antigen-experienced compartments.

The method behind the library was 5' RACE. For sequencing, an Illumina HiSeq 2500 was employed. A second roughly 6 to 12 cycle PCR used a sample-barcoded 5' primer and a J-beta primer mix. Each TCR beta cDNA molecule received a unique molecular identifier from a template-switch 5' adaptor carrying 12 random nucleotides. Each sample yielded at least 2.5 million CDR3-containing paired-end reads. First-strand cDNA was synthesized from all RNA with the Mint cDNA synthesis kit, primed by a TRBC-specific oligonucleotide. After uracil-DNA glycosylase treatment, a first 18-cycle PCR used universal primers M1SS and BC2_uni_R on all cDNA. The original methods were these. Normalization of each sample was performed by random selection of 1 million high-quality reads, each carrying a distinct molecular identifier. Reads sharing molecular identifiers were discarded rather than binned into consensus sequences. MiTCR, run with a Q25 quality threshold and the strictest error-elimination algorithm, handled CDR3 identification, clonotype clustering and error correction. A nonparametric unseen species model using Euler transformation provided a lower-bound estimate of total TCR beta diversity. In TCRdb, the public reads were trimmed at Q25 with fastp and aligned with MiXCR, with productive beta chains retained. A single entry per CDR3 protein holds the most common genes and DNA from its merged rows. The V and J calls and clone size come from TCRdb's table, not from the authors' own analysis. Across this sample there are roughly 900,000 distinct CDR3 sequences, with roughly 52% seen only once. 13% of the sample is taken by the ten largest.

Systemically healthy Caucasian individuals from Russia, some 38 in total and aged about 6 to 95 years, were included as donors. Ten milliliters of peripheral blood were drawn from each donor into EDTA-treated Vacutainer tubes. Ficoll-Paque density-gradient centrifugation was used to isolate PBMCs, with at least 6.5 million obtained per sample. Trizol reagent was used to extract total RNA from the PBMCs, yielding at least 6 micrograms per sample. Naive CD45RAhigh/CD27high T cell percentages were measured by flow cytometry on a PBMC aliquot from every donor. This clonotype was recorded at least ten times. It has no known antigen specificity. No base quality information exists; no much larger clone differs at one position. Inclusive of the bounding cysteine and phenylalanine, the CDR3 is 13 residues long. CDR3 DNA only is kept here, 39 bases in frame from base 1. Based on the germline V gene, the CDR1 and CDR2 sequences are KGHDR and SFDVKD. Deletion took 9 bases off V and 2 bases off J, with a span of 11 bases between the germline ends.

This clonotype was obtained from a man younger than 45 in good health. Here the chain combines TRBV24-1 and TRBJ2-3; the D gene lacks a confident call. The sequenced sample consisted of blood. The CDR3 amino acid sequence is: CATESINTDTQYF. DNA sequence: TGTGCCACCGAGAGCATCAACACAGATACGCAGTATTTT.